This T cell receptor (beta chain) was recovered during a study of beta chain features in type 1 diabetes. The investigators reverse transcribed all of the isolated RNA, so they sequenced expressed TCRB transcripts. Profiled with immunoSEQ multiplex PCR; TCRdb holds only in-frame clones, not every one. This table has roughly 500,000 clones, approximately 30% appearing once. This clone turned up a few times. Its antigen is not known. The study's findings and limits: Shortening that was moderate but significant affected the TCRB CDR3s of Type 1 diabetes patients in all four CD4+ subsets. The influence of HLA type on TCRB rearrangement stayed undetermined. A closer apparent resemblance between naive, central memory and Treg TCRB repertoires was seen in patients than in healthy donors.

Based on CD45RO/CCR7/CD25/CD127/CD95/CD27, CD4+ regulatory, stem cell-like memory, naive and central memory cells were sorted. The germline CDR1 and CDR2 sequences are SGHTA and FQGNSA. V was clipped by 3 bases and J by 8 bases, with 16 bases between them. This CDR3 comprises 14 residues. Sequencing input: naive CD4+ T cells from blood. V and J are TRBV7-2 and TRBJ1-2; D unresolved. This TCR derives from a man younger than 30 in good health. The chain's CDR3 is CASSLEGPPRGYTF. CDR3 in DNA: TGTGCCAGCAGCTTGGAAGGGCCCCCCAGGGGCTACACCTTC.